Following are 21 T cell receptor beta chains from one sample sequenced in a study of blood T cell repertoires in COVID-19. Profiling relied on immunoSEQ multiplex PCR, and the TCRdb table lists in-frame clones only, not all of them. The sample has some 250,000 clones, roughly 80% seen once. The material sequenced was peripheral blood. These receptor sequences come from a man in his 60s with acute or convalescent COVID-19.

This clone was counted a single time. The genes are TRBV28 and TRBJ2-7, with 7 bases aligning to TRBD1. The CDR3 totals 16 residues. The germline V gene encodes CDR1 MDHEN and CDR2 SYDVKM. V lost 4 bases and J lost 2; bases outside the gene matches: 11. The CDR3: CASSSHRGYRAYEQYF. The CDR3 DNA follows: TGTGCCAGCAGTTCCCACAGGGGATATAGGGCCTACGAGCAGTACTTC.

The rearrangement uses TRBV30 and TRBJ2-3; 7 bases are shared with TRBD2. The germline gives CDR1 GTSNPN, CDR2 SVGIG (reference sequence). There are 11 residues in the CDR3. V was pared by 1 base and J by 13 bases, with 5 bases of the junction left unmatched. This CDR3 is CAWSGGRGEYF. In DNA, the CDR3 is TGTGCCTGGAGTGGGGGGAGGGGCGAGTATTTT.

The rearrangement links TRBV5-6 to TRBJ2-3, with 7 bases fitting TRBD2. The germline gives CDR1 SGHDT, CDR2 YYEEEE. The CDR3 extends over 16 amino acids. V lost 1 base, J lost 0 bases, and 5 bases stayed unmatched. The CDR3 sequence: CASSLLTSPSTDTQYF. DNA of the CDR3: TGTGCCAGCAGCTTGTTGACTAGCCCTAGCACAGATACGCAGTATTTT. Full variable domain (outside the CDR3, taken from reference TRBV5-6 and TRBJ2-3): DAGVTQSPTHLIKTRGQQVTLRCSPKSGHDTVSWYQQALGQGPQFIFQYYEEEERQRGNFPDRFSGHQFPNYSSELNVNALLLGDSALYLCASSLLTSPSTDTQYFGPGTRLTVL.

The chain uses TRBV30 and TRBJ1-2; 10 positions match TRBD1. In germline, CDR1 is GTSNPN, CDR2 SVGIG (reference sequence). J gave up 4 bases and V 6 bases, and 14 bases lay outside the gene matches. The CDR3 runs to 16 residues. In nucleotides, the CDR3 is TGTGCCTGCTTTAGAGGACAGGGGGGGAAAATCTATGGCTACACCTTC. This translates into CACFRGQGGKIYGYTF.

The chain joins TRBV11-2 to TRBJ2-5; D not certain. The CDR3 has 14 amino acids. V was clipped by 1 base and J by 2 bases, with 8 bases between them. CDR1 is SGHAT, CDR2 FQNNGV, per germline. In nucleotides, the CDR3 is TGTGCCAGCAGCTTAGGGGCTAATCAAGAGACCCAGTACTTC. Translating gives CASSLGANQETQYF.

The V and J genes are TRBV6-1 and TRBJ1-3; 7 bases align to TRBD1. Unmatched junction bases numbered 4, after V lost 5 bases and J lost 0 bases. Germline V gene sequence: CDR1 MNHNS, CDR2 SASEGT. The CDR3 is made up of 15 amino acids. In DNA, the CDR3 is TGTGCCAGCAGTTTGGGACAGAACTCTGGAAACACCATATATTTT. Protein sequence: CASSLGQNSGNTIYF.

The rearrangement uses TRBV10-3 and TRBJ1-4; no clear D gene. The CDR3 covers 13 residues. The germline V and J ends were trimmed by 4 bases and 6 bases, with 9 bases remaining between them. Germline CDR1 reads ENHRY; CDR2 reads SYGVKD. The CDR3 DNA follows: TGTGCCATCAGTGCACAGTTTGATGAAAAACTGTTTTTT. It specifies CAISAQFDEKLFF.

In its sample, this clone was seen a few times. The chain carries TRBV7-9 and TRBJ1-3, with a tentative D call TRBD1 (5 bases). The CDR3 consists of 14 residues. Deletions cut 1 base from V and 4 bases from J, with 8 bases between. Germline CDR1 and CDR2: SEHNR and FQNEAQ (reference sequence). The CDR3 spells CASSLGQSGNTIYF. The DNA of the CDR3 is TGTGCCAGCAGCTTAGGACAGTCCGGAAACACCATATATTTT.

The chain is built from TRBV5-1 and TRBJ1-4; the D is unclear. This CDR3 contains 12 residues. Germline CDR1 reads SGHRS; CDR2 reads YFSETQ. The V end lost 3 bases, the J end lost 4 bases, and 4 bases lay between the germline ends. The CDR3 loop reads CASSSGNEKLFF. The CDR3 nucleotides are TGCGCCAGCAGCTCGGGTAATGAAAAACTGTTTTTT.

This clone was found once. The genes are TRBV4-3 and TRBJ2-5; 8 nucleotides match TRBD1. The CDR3 runs to 17 residues. Losses at the gene ends were 1 base for V and 1 base for J; bases not matched to a gene: 8. Germline assignment: CDR1 LGHNA and CDR2 YSLEER. The CDR3 protein is CASSQGATGGSQETQYF. In DNA form, the CDR3 reads TGCGCCAGCAGCCAAGGAGCTACAGGGGGATCCCAAGAGACCCAGTACTTC.

This CDR3 reads CASSVGGGGQSLHSGNTIYF. DNA of the CDR3: TGTGCCAGCAGCGTAGGAGGAGGTGGACAGTCCCTCCACTCTGGAAACACCATATATTTT. The rearrangement links TRBV9 to TRBJ1-3, with D maybe TRBD1 (6 bases). CDR1 SGDLS and CDR2 YYNGEE come from the germline V gene. V was shortened by 0 bases and J by 0 bases, with 22 bases between the two germline ends. CDR3 size: 20 residues.

This chain connects TRBV9 to TRBJ2-7; 9 bases match TRBD1. V lost 0 bases and J lost 0; bases outside the gene matches: 1. Germline V lookup: CDR1 SGDLS, CDR2 YYNGEE. The CDR3 runs to 15 residues. The CDR3 here is CASSVGGQGSYEQYF. CDR3 coding DNA: TGTGCCAGCAGCGTAGGGGGACAGGGCTCCTACGAGCAGTACTTC.

This sequence joins TRBV11-3 and TRBJ2-1, with a tentative D call TRBD1 (6 bases). V was trimmed by 5 bases and J by 9 bases, leaving 11 bases between them. This CDR3 region has 12 residues. The V gene's germline CDR1 is SGHNT and CDR2 YENEEA. The CDR3 here is CASSLRGPEQFF. DNA of the CDR3: TGTGCCAGCAGCCTCAGGGGTCCTGAGCAGTTCTTC.

The CDR3 loop is CSVEGTYNEQFF. The CDR3 bases are TGCAGCGTCGAGGGAACTTACAATGAGCAGTTCTTC. The chain combines TRBV29-1 with TRBJ2-1; possibly TRBD2 for D (5 bases). V was trimmed by 6 bases and J by 4 bases, leaving 10 bases between them. The germline CDR1 and CDR2 sequences are SQVTM and ANQGSEA. The CDR3 loop spans 12 amino acids.

The genes are TRBV12-5 and TRBJ1-5, with 7 positions matching TRBD1. Germline-derived CDR1 and CDR2 are LGHNT and FRNRAP. V lost 0 bases and J lost 2; bases outside the gene matches: 4. The CDR3 is 16 amino acids. The CDR3, as DNA: TGTGCTAGTGGTTTGGTAGATGACAGGGGCAATCAGCCCCAGCATTTT. This codes for CASGLVDDRGNQPQHF.

The V gene is TRBV7-2, the J gene TRBJ2-2; 10 bases agree with TRBD1. The CDR3 loop spans 14 amino acids. Trimming cost V 6 bases and J 5 bases; bases outside gene matches: 3. The germline gives CDR1 SGHTA, CDR2 FQGNSA. The CDR3 nucleotides read TGTGCCAGCAGGGACAGGGGGGGGACCGGGGAGCTGTTTTTT. It specifies CASRDRGGTGELFF.

This clone turned up a few times. The V call is TRBV5-1, the J call TRBJ1-6; weak D call: TRBD1 (5 bases). CDR1 is SGHRS, CDR2 YFSETQ, per germline. This CDR3 has 15 residues. The germline V and J ends were trimmed by 0 bases and 5 bases, with 9 bases remaining between them. CDR3 in amino acids: CASSLARGNNSPLHF. DNA for the CDR3: TGCGCCAGCAGCTTGGCTAGGGGTAATAATTCACCCCTCCACTTT.

The gene calls are TRBV18 and TRBJ2-5, with D possibly being TRBD2 (5 bases). CDR1 and CDR2 from the germline V gene are KGHSH and LQKENI. Trimming removed 0 bases at V and 4 bases at J, with 12 bases between. The CDR3 sequence is 15 residues long. The CDR3 nucleotides read TGTGCCAGCTCACCACCGTCAAGCCGGGGAGAGACCCAGTACTTC. It codes for CASSPPSSRGETQYF.

This chain links TRBV4-1 with TRBJ1-4, with a possible D match to TRBD1 (6 bases). The ends were cut back, 3 bases at V and 8 bases at J, with 13 bases in the middle. Germline V CDR1 and CDR2: MGHRA, YSYEKL. The CDR3 is 14 amino acids. The DNA for the CDR3 is TGCGCCAGCAGCCAGGGGACATCGGGCGAAAAACTGTTTTTT. It specifies CASSQGTSGEKLFF.

The chain has TRBV5-8 and TRBJ2-2; 8 bases align to TRBD1. CDR1 is SGHTS and CDR2 is YDEGEE in the germline V gene. The junction had 5 bases not matched to a gene; V was cut back by 3 bases and J by 4 bases. The CDR3 extends over 15 amino acids. CDR3: CASSSRGLGTGELFF. CDR3 coding DNA: TGTGCCAGCAGCTCCAGGGGGCTTGGCACCGGGGAGCTGTTTTTT.

The chain is built from TRBV7-3 and TRBJ1-6, with D hard to call. Looked up from germline, CDR1 is SGHTA and CDR2 is FQGTGA. The CDR3 length is 12 residues. The V end lost 2 bases, the J end lost 14 bases, and 10 bases lay between the germline ends. The CDR3 here is CASSLDGAALHF. DNA for the CDR3: TGTGCCAGCAGCTTAGACGGTGCGGCCCTCCACTTT.